The next 28 T cell receptor beta chains were all read from a single sample in a study of shared clonotypes between healthy human individuals. The data were produced by immunoSEQ multiplex PCR, yet TCRdb's version contains in-frame clones alone and is incomplete. The table has 1.5 million to 1.9 million clones, 95% to 99% seen once. Specimen: naive CD4+ T cells sorted from blood. Specified subset: CD45RA+ positively selected. These receptors originate from a man aged 25-40 years in good health.

The V call is TRBV9, the J call TRBJ1-1; no firm D call. V shed 2 bases and J shed 4 bases, with 12 bases lying between them. Germline V gives CDR1 SGDLS, CDR2 YYNGEE. The CDR3 extends over 14 amino acids. This chain's CDR3 is CASSVPAAGTEAFF. CDR3 DNA sequence: TGTGCCAGCAGCGTCCCCGCGGCCGGCACTGAAGCTTTCTTT.

J is TRBJ1-1 and V is TRBV7-9; possible D gene TRBD1, 5 bases. V was trimmed by 5 bases and J by 3 bases, leaving 25 bases between them. CDR1 is SEHNR and CDR2 is FQNEAQ in the germline V gene (reference sequence). CDR3 length: 18 amino acids. This chain's CDR3 is CASSDRKGEAVGYTEAFF. CDR3 DNA: TGTGCCAGCAGCGACCGTAAAGGGGAGGCGGTTGGATACACTGAAGCTTTCTTT. Full variable domain (remainder filled in from reference TRBV7-9 and TRBJ1-1): DTGVSQNPRHKITKRGQNVTFRCDPISEHNRLYWYRQTLGQGPEFLTYFQNEAQLEKSRLLSDRFSAERPKGSFSTLEIQRTEQGDSAMYLCASSDRKGEAVGYTEAFFGQGTRLTVV.

The rearrangement joins TRBV5-1 to TRBJ2-7, with no clear D. The CDR3 is made up of 14 amino acids. The V end lost 0 bases, the J end lost 4 bases, and 11 bases lay between the germline ends. In germline, CDR1 is SGHRS, CDR2 YFSETQ. The CDR3 bases are TGCGCCAGCAGCTTGGCCGTGGATATTTACGAGCAGTACTTC. Translation: CASSLAVDIYEQYF.

The chain carries TRBV28 and TRBJ1-5, with a possible D match to TRBD1 (5 bases). Per the germline V gene, CDR1 is MDHEN and CDR2 is SYDVKM. V dropped 5 bases and J dropped 9 bases, with 17 bases sitting between them. The CDR3 covers 14 residues. The CDR3 sequence: CASSPDTSLWPQHF. The DNA for the CDR3 is TGTGCCAGCAGTCCGGACACCAGCTTGTGGCCCCAGCATTTT. The complete variable domain, with remaining parts taken from reference TRBV28 and TRBJ1-5, reads DVKVTQSSRYLVKRTGEKVFLECVQDMDHENMFWYRQDPGLGLRLIYFSYDVKMKEKGDIPEGYSVSREKKERFSLILESASTNQTSMYLCASSPDTSLWPQHFGDGTRLSIL.

The chain has TRBV10-3 and TRBJ2-2; D is possibly TRBD1 (6 bases). The CDR3 runs to 14 residues. Trimming took off 6 bases at V and 5 bases at J, with 13 bases between the two ends. The germline V gene has CDR1 ENHRY and CDR2 SYGVKD. CDR3 sequence: CAIRETGLTGELFF. The CDR3 DNA is TGTGCCATCAGGGAGACAGGTCTGACCGGGGAGCTGTTTTTT.

The chain carries TRBV9 and TRBJ2-1, with 13 bases identical to TRBD2. V was clipped by 4 bases and J by 5 bases; unmatched bases: 3. Germline V gene sequence: CDR1 SGDLS, CDR2 YYNGEE. CDR3 length: 15 amino acids. This CDR3 is CASSTGLAGDNEQFF. The DNA for the CDR3 is TGTGCCAGCAGCACCGGACTAGCGGGAGACAATGAGCAGTTCTTC.

This chain joins TRBV5-1 and TRBJ1-2; D is ambiguous. The length of the CDR3 is 16 residues. V shed 0 bases and J shed 8 bases, with 20 bases lying between them. CDR1 and CDR2 from the germline V gene are SGHRS and YFSETQ. The CDR3 loop reads CASSLARGVGLGGYTF. CDR3 nucleotide sequence: TGCGCCAGCAGCTTGGCTAGAGGTGTGGGTTTGGGAGGCTACACCTTC.

The chain uses TRBV18 and TRBJ2-2; the D gene is possibly TRBD1 (5 bases). The CDR3 spans 18 residues. Germline CDR1 reads KGHSH; CDR2 reads LQKENI. V was cut by 1 base and J by 6 bases, with 21 bases left in between. The CDR3 nucleotides read TGTGCCAGCTCACCACTCGGTACTGGGGCCTCCGGTCCCGGGGAGCTGTTTTTT. Translation: CASSPLGTGASGPGELFF.

J is TRBJ2-5 and V is TRBV15; the D gene is possibly TRBD2 (6 bases). The CDR3 covers 15 residues. Trimming removed 3 bases at V and 5 bases at J, with 16 bases between. Germline values: CDR1 LNHNV, CDR2 YYDKDF (reference sequence). Written as DNA, the CDR3 is TGTGCCACCAGCAGTAGGTGGGGGGTTGGTGAGACCCAGTACTTC. Its protein is CATSSRWGVGETQYF.

Worth noting for this clone: The sample has other DNA sequences that encode this CDR3 too. The chain couples TRBV7-2 to TRBJ2-3, with D unresolved. The CDR3 covers 11 residues. V lost 7 bases and J 6 bases, leaving 8 bases between the germline ends. CDR1 is SGHTA and CDR2 is FQGNSA in the germline V gene. The DNA of the CDR3 is TGTGCCAGCACCTCCACGGATACGCAGTATTTT. Residues: CASTSTDTQYF. Together with reference TRBV7-2 and TRBJ2-3, the CDR3 gives the full variable domain: GAGVSQSPSNKVTEKGKDVELRCDPISGHTALYWYRQSLGQGLEFLIYFQGNSAPDKSGLPSDRFSAERTGGSVSTLTIQRTQQEDSAVYLCASTSTDTQYFGPGTRLTVL.

This chain connects TRBV5-1 to TRBJ2-1; D is perhaps TRBD1 (6 bases). This CDR3 is 15 amino acids long. CDR1 and CDR2 from the germline V gene are SGHRS and YFSETQ. V lost 4 bases, J lost 7 bases, and 18 bases lay in between. CDR3 sequence (DNA): TGCGCCAGCAGCGGTAACAGGGTCTTACCAAATGAGCAGTTCTTC. Encoded protein: CASSGNRVLPNEQFF.

On this clone itself: This sample includes further DNA sequences coding for the same CDR3. Here the CDR3 reads CASSLPGTGTYEQYF. CDR3 nucleotides: TGTGCCAGCAGTTTACCAGGTACGGGGACCTACGAGCAGTACTTC. The chain has TRBV28 and TRBJ2-7, with a weak D call TRBD2 (5 bases). Germline V gene sequence: CDR1 MDHEN, CDR2 SYDVKM. V was cut by 2 bases and J by 2 bases, with 13 bases left in between. The CDR3 consists of 15 residues.

The chain carries TRBV15 and TRBJ1-5; 8 bases align to TRBD1. Germline CDR1 is LNHNV and CDR2 is YYDKDF (reference sequence). This CDR3 has 15 residues. V lost 5 bases, J lost 0 bases, and 3 bases stayed unmatched. The CDR3 spells CATSDRGISNQPQHF. CDR3 coding DNA: TGTGCCACCAGCGACAGGGGTATTAGCAATCAGCCCCAGCATTTT. Using reference TRBV15 and TRBJ1-5 for the parts outside the CDR3, the full variable domain is DAMVIQNPRYQVTQFGKPVTLSCSQTLNHNVMYWYQQKSSQAPKLLFHYYDKDFNNEADTPDNFQSRRPNTSFCFLDIRSPGLGDTAMYLCATSDRGISNQPQHFGDGTRLSIL.

The rearrangement joins TRBV9 to TRBJ2-7, with 7 bases matching TRBD2. The junction had 9 bases not matched to a gene; V was cut back by 2 bases and J by 4 bases. Per germline, CDR1 SGDLS and CDR2 YYNGEE. The CDR3 contains 15 residues. The CDR3 protein is CASSVGKRGEYEQYF. CDR3 coding DNA: TGTGCCAGCAGCGTGGGGAAACGGGGGGAGTACGAGCAGTACTTC.

V usage is TRBV18 and J usage is TRBJ2-5, with 13 bases identical to TRBD2. In germline, CDR1 is KGHSH, CDR2 LQKENI. The J segment lost 4 bases and the V segment lost 5 bases, leaving 4 bases of the junction unmatched. The CDR3 spans 15 residues. The CDR3 coding sequence is TGTGCCAGCTCAATGGGACTAGCGGGAAGAGAGACCCAGTACTTC. Protein sequence: CASSMGLAGRETQYF.

The V gene is TRBV18, the J gene TRBJ2-3; D call uncertain. V lost 3 bases and J 1 base, leaving 17 bases between the germline ends. In germline, CDR1 is KGHSH, CDR2 LQKENI. The CDR3 loop spans 17 amino acids. The CDR3 DNA reads TGTGCCAGCTCACCCGTGGACCCTCCGTATCGCACAGATACGCAGTATTTT. This sequence encodes CASSPVDPPYRTDTQYF. Looking up the rest from reference TRBV18 and TRBJ2-3 gives the full variable domain: NAGVMQNPRHLVRRRGQEARLRCSPMKGHSHVYWYRQLPEEGLKFMVYLQKENIIDESGMPKERFSAEFPKEGPSILRIQQVVRGDSAAYFCASSPVDPPYRTDTQYFGPGTRLTVL.

This clone was observed a single time. The gene calls are TRBV5-1 and TRBJ1-2, with a possible D match to TRBD1 (5 bases). The germline CDR1 and CDR2 sequences are SGHRS and YFSETQ. The CDR3 spans 15 residues. The germline V and J ends were trimmed by 0 bases and 0 bases, with 9 bases remaining between them. CDR3 sequence reads: CASSLGGRANYGYTF. The CDR3, as DNA: TGCGCCAGCAGCTTGGGAGGCAGGGCTAACTATGGCTACACCTTC.

V gene TRBV28 combines with J gene TRBJ1-1, with D unresolved. This CDR3 is 10 amino acids long. CDR1 is MDHEN, CDR2 SYDVKM, per germline. Trimming pared 5 bases from V and 8 bases from J, leaving 6 bases between. The CDR3 reads CASSPYEAFF. The CDR3, as DNA: TGTGCCAGCAGTCCATACGAAGCTTTCTTT.

The chain carries TRBV7-2 and TRBJ2-3; 7 bases match TRBD1. The germline V gene has CDR1 SGHTA and CDR2 FQGNSA. V lost 4 bases to trimming and J lost 3 bases; unmatched junction nucleotides: 10. The CDR3 length is 16 residues. Written as DNA, the CDR3 is TGTGCCAGCAGCTACAACCCGGGACAGCTTACAGATACGCAGTATTTT. Protein sequence: CASSYNPGQLTDTQYF.

The J gene is TRBJ1-2, the V gene TRBV18; D is possibly TRBD1 (5 bases). This CDR3 spans 13 amino acids. Germline V gene data show CDR1 as KGHSH and CDR2 as LQKENI. V was cut by 4 bases and J by 8 bases, with 14 bases left in between. CDR3 sequence reads: CASSLSGAGGYTF. The CDR3 DNA reads TGTGCCAGCTCACTCTCAGGCGCAGGGGGCTACACCTTC.

This rearrangement joins TRBV28 to TRBJ2-3; 13 positions agree with TRBD2. Losses at the gene ends were 4 bases for V and 7 bases for J; bases not matched to a gene: 11. This CDR3 contains 17 residues. CDR1 is MDHEN, CDR2 SYDVKM, per germline. The CDR3 protein is CASSSGLAGVSGHTQYF. The CDR3 DNA follows: TGTGCCAGCAGTTCCGGACTAGCGGGAGTTAGTGGGCATACGCAGTATTTT.

The V call is TRBV7-6, the J call TRBJ2-1; D might be TRBD2 (5 bases). The CDR3 totals 14 residues. Germline-derived CDR1 and CDR2 are SGHVS and FNYEAQ. V dropped 3 bases and J dropped 0 bases, with 6 bases sitting between them. DNA for the CDR3: TGTGCCAGCAGCTTCCGGGACTCCTACAATGAGCAGTTCTTC. It is translated as CASSFRDSYNEQFF.

J is TRBJ2-7 and V is TRBV14; 8 nucleotides match TRBD2. CDR1 SGHDN and CDR2 FVKESK come from the germline V gene. The J segment lost 3 bases and the V segment lost 6 bases, leaving 13 bases of the junction unmatched. The CDR3 totals 16 residues. The CDR3: CASSRAGDTIYYEQYF. CDR3 DNA sequence: TGTGCCAGCAGTAGAGCGGGAGATACGATATACTACGAGCAGTACTTC.

The chain combines TRBV14 with TRBJ2-2; no firm D call. The CDR3 contains 15 residues. V was pared by 1 base and J by 4 bases, with 10 bases between. In germline, CDR1 is SGHDN, CDR2 FVKESK. CDR3 coding DNA: TGTGCCAGCAGCCAAGGATTGCCATCCACCGGGGAGCTGTTTTTT. Translated: CASSQGLPSTGELFF.

V usage is TRBV30 and J usage is TRBJ2-2; 9 bases fit TRBD2. The germline gives CDR1 GTSNPN, CDR2 SVGIG (reference sequence). With 0 bases clipped from V and 7 bases from J, the junction kept 9 bases outside the gene matches. There are 16 residues in the CDR3. CDR3 region: CAWSVTFSGRGGELFF. CDR3 nucleotide sequence: TGTGCCTGGAGTGTAACCTTTAGCGGGAGAGGCGGGGAGCTGTTTTTT.

V usage is TRBV10-3 and J usage is TRBJ2-7, with D maybe TRBD2 (5 bases). Germline V lookup: CDR1 ENHRY, CDR2 SYGVKD. V was cut by 10 bases and J by 5 bases, with 12 bases left in between. The CDR3 runs to 11 residues. Here the CDR3 DNA reads TGTGCCACCAGGACTGTCAACGAGCAGTACTTC. Encoded protein: CATRTVNEQYF.

The V gene is TRBV5-1, the J gene TRBJ1-1; D unresolved. This CDR3 spans 14 amino acids. From germline, CDR1 is SGHRS and CDR2 YFSETQ. With 4 bases removed from V and 8 bases from J, the gap between germline ends came to 18 bases. The CDR3 nucleotides read TGCGCCAGCAGCGACGTGGGAGAAGGAGAAGAAGCTTTCTTT. Amino acid sequence: CASSDVGEGEEAFF.

The rearrangement joins TRBV18 to TRBJ1-5; no firm D call. Germline V gives CDR1 KGHSH, CDR2 LQKENI. V gave up 6 bases and J gave up 1 base, with 16 bases separating them. The CDR3 covers 16 residues. The CDR3 loop is CASSPTKSASNQPQHF. CDR3 in DNA: TGTGCCAGCTCGCCAACGAAGAGCGCCAGCAATCAGCCCCAGCATTTT.